This section outlines one T cell receptor (beta chain) sequence together with its context. What antigen it recognizes has not been identified. Qualities for individual bases were not recorded, and no much larger clone is one base off. The sample comes from a study of blood T cell repertoires in COVID-19 (dated by TCRdb to about 2020). Looking at the study overall: Samples covering the acute and convalescent phases of COVID-19 were provided by collaborators in the United States, Italy and Spain. Where available, HLA class I and class II types were obtained from metadata supplied by the sample provider rather than from assay-based typing. The prospective study material was composed of cDNA or gDNA derived from T cells, B-cell-depleted T cells, or PBMCs. Deeply sampled blood TCRbeta repertoires from subjects exposed to, actively infected with, or recovered from COVID-19 were included in the dataset. Samples came from the ongoing ImmuneRACE study (first 160 participants) plus 1,254 subjects from 6 global collaborators. The sample metadata nearly always contained a de-identified subject ID, COVID-19 status, age in years and sex. The repertoires were made available in a free public database intended to serve as a resource for research on the immune response to SARS-CoV-2. Overall study results and their limits: Clinical and demographic metadata were provided uncurated, with the amount varying by source and participant.

Clipping removes 0 bases from V and 7 bases from J, with 8 as the unmatched junction base count. The germline V gene encodes CDR1 LGHNA and CDR2 YNFKEQ. Counted from cysteine to phenylalanine, this CDR3 has 15 amino acids. The only DNA kept is the CDR3, 45 bases in frame from the first base. One collaborating source in Seattle enrolled patients during active infection and followed them longitudinally through the course of disease. Whole blood was collected in K2EDTA tubes by collaborating institutions according to the institutions' own protocols. For TCRbeta analysis, collaborators shipped samples as frozen whole blood, isolated PBMCs, or DNA extracted from either of those sample types. The immunoSEQ Assay, a bias-controlled multiplex PCR, was used to amplify TCRbeta CDR3 regions from genomic DNA. The original methods were these. Within the assay, amplification of reference gene primers was used to estimate how many nucleated cells each sample contained. To quantify the absolute abundance of each unique TCRbeta CDR3 rearrangement, sequence reads were collapsed and filtered. For each sample, productive Simpson clonality was calculated as the square root of Simpson's diversity index over productive rearrangements. TCRdb re-hosts the immuneACCESS table, in-frame sequences only. Its copies lack some clones; in the studies checked, an unresolved V gene accounts for under half of them, and the cause for the rest is not known. The D gene and trimming were derived from the DNA, and the V and J assignments and clone size from that table. Present in this sample are tens of thousands of clones, approximately 78% of which were seen just once. The leading ten clones occupy roughly 30% of the sample.

The chain was built from TRBV4-2 and TRBJ1-2; 7 of the junction bases match TRBD1. This TCR derives from a man aged 55-75 years with COVID-19, enrolled during active disease. The specimen was peripheral blood. The nucleotides are TGTGCCAGCAGCCAAGACGAAGGGACAGCCTTTGGCTACACCTTC. Its coded protein is CASSQDEGTAFGYTF.